This passage covers 32 T cell receptor beta chains from one sample sequenced in a study of OX40 agonist ivuxolimab in advanced cancers. Libraries were prepared by immunoSEQ multiplex PCR; TCRdb keeps only in-frame clonotypes and omits some of them. The sample records more than 60,000 clones, roughly 84% being singletons. This sample comprised CD4+ or CD8+ T cells sorted from blood, obtained in a trial of the OX40 agonist ivuxolimab. The receptors shown here come from an adult with an advanced solid tumor such as melanoma, head and neck, liver or kidney cancer.

The V call is TRBV18, the J call TRBJ1-5; D uncertain. The CDR3 runs 13 residues. Per the germline V gene, CDR1 is KGHSH and CDR2 is LQKENI. The ends were cut back, 5 bases at V and 4 bases at J, with 9 bases in the middle. The CDR3 loop reads CASSTRMNQPQHF. In DNA form, the CDR3 reads TGTGCCAGCTCAACTAGGATGAATCAGCCCCAGCATTTT. Full variable domain (outside the CDR3, taken from reference TRBV18 and TRBJ1-5): NAGVMQNPRHLVRRRGQEARLRCSPMKGHSHVYWYRQLPEEGLKFMVYLQKENIIDESGMPKERFSAEFPKEGPSILRIQQVVRGDSAAYFCASSTRMNQPQHFGDGTRLSIL.

Only one count was recorded for this clone. The chain is built from TRBV14 and TRBJ2-7; TRBD2 is a possible D gene (6 bases). The V end lost 0 bases, the J end lost 2 bases, and 14 bases lay between the germline ends. In germline, CDR1 is SGHDN, CDR2 FVKESK. This CDR3 has 16 residues. The CDR3 coding sequence is TGTGCCAGCAGCCAAGATTGGGGTAGCGGACCCTACGAGCAGTACTTC. Translated, it gives CASSQDWGSGPYEQYF.

V gene TRBV7-2 combines with J gene TRBJ1-2, with D uncertain. V was shortened by 7 bases and J by 8 bases, with 20 bases between the two germline ends. Germline V gene sequence: CDR1 SGHTA, CDR2 FQGNSA. The CDR3 length is 14 residues. This CDR3 is CASTTPPGSGGYTF. The DNA of the CDR3 is TGTGCCAGCACCACCCCCCCAGGTTCGGGGGGCTACACCTTC.

The chain recombines TRBV28 with TRBJ1-2; 7 nucleotides align to TRBD1. Germline lookup yields CDR1 MDHEN and CDR2 SYDVKM. V was clipped by 6 bases and J by 2 bases; unmatched bases: 3. The CDR3 is 13 amino acids. CDR3 bases: TGTGCCAGCAGGAAGGGACAGAACTATGGCTACACCTTC. It translates to CASRKGQNYGYTF.

The DNA for the CDR3 is TGTGCCAGCAGTTCTGGACAGGGATCCTATGGCTACACCTTC. Encoded protein: CASSSGQGSYGYTF. The chain has TRBV7-9 and TRBJ1-2; 8 bases map to TRBD1. V shed 6 bases and J 4 bases; nucleotides not matched to a gene: 7. Germline V gives CDR1 SEHNR, CDR2 FQNEAQ (reference sequence). The CDR3 covers 14 residues. Supplemented by reference TRBV7-9 and TRBJ1-2, the full variable domain reads DTGVSQNPRHKITKRGQNVTFRCDPISEHNRLYWYRQTLGQGPEFLTYFQNEAQLEKSRLLSDRFSAERPKGSFSTLEIQRTEQGDSAMYLCASSSGQGSYGYTFGSGTRLTVV.

The J gene is TRBJ2-7, the V gene TRBV6-5, with D maybe TRBD1 (5 bases). V was pared by 6 bases and J by 4 bases, with 19 bases between. Germline V gene sequence: CDR1 MNHEY, CDR2 SVGAGI. The CDR3 extends over 15 amino acids. In DNA, the CDR3 is TGTGCCAGCAGCCTCTCTTCAGTTCAGGGATACGAGCAGTACTTC. Translating gives CASSLSSVQGYEQYF.

The chain uses TRBV10-1 and TRBJ2-5; perhaps TRBD2 as D (5 bases). The CDR3 is 13 amino acids. CDR1 WNHNN and CDR2 SYGVQD come from the germline V gene (reference sequence). Trimming stripped 4 bases from V and 2 bases from J, with 8 bases between. The DNA of the CDR3 is TGCGCCAGCAGTGCGAGGGCACAAGAGACCCAGTACTTC. Protein sequence: CASSARAQETQYF.

The sample holds one count of this clone. CDR3 coding DNA: TGTGCCAGCAGCTTCGGAAATGAGCAGTTCTTC. This encodes CASSFGNEQFF. V gene TRBV7-9 combines with J gene TRBJ2-1, with D unresolved. This CDR3 is built from 11 residues. V was cut by 3 bases and J by 7 bases, with 4 bases left in between. Germline loops: CDR1 SEHNR, CDR2 FQNEAQ (reference sequence).

The rearrangement uses TRBV7-2 and TRBJ2-1, with 7 bases matching TRBD1. CDR1 is SGHTA and CDR2 is FQGNSA in the germline V gene. The CDR3 loop spans 15 amino acids. V was pared by 0 bases and J by 12 bases, with 11 bases of the junction left unmatched. The CDR3 protein is CASSLALRGDRGQFF. In DNA form, the CDR3 reads TGTGCCAGCAGCTTAGCACTACGTGGGGACAGAGGGCAGTTCTTC.

The V and J genes are TRBV4-1 and TRBJ2-2; D is ambiguous. Trimming shortened V by 0 bases and J by 5 bases, and 10 bases separated the two germline ends. Germline V gene lookup returns CDR1 MGHRA and CDR2 YSYEKL. The CDR3 extends over 15 amino acids. The chain's CDR3 is CASSQDRTATGELFF. The CDR3 DNA follows: TGCGCCAGCAGCCAAGATCGAACAGCGACCGGGGAGCTGTTTTTT.

DNA of the CDR3: TGCGCCAGCAGCTTGGCCGGGGGGACAGGGAACACCGGGGAGCTGTTTTTT. Amino acid sequence: CASSLAGGTGNTGELFF. The V and J genes are TRBV5-1 and TRBJ2-2; D is possibly TRBD1 (8 bases). The CDR3 is made up of 17 amino acids. Germline assignment: CDR1 SGHRS and CDR2 YFSETQ. V lost 0 bases, J lost 1 base, and 13 bases lay in between.

The CDR3 is CASGLVVFGLGASRSYNEQFF. The CDR3 DNA reads TGTGCTAGTGGTTTGGTGGTCTTTGGTTTGGGGGCCTCCCGCTCCTACAATGAGCAGTTCTTC. The J gene is TRBJ2-1, the V gene TRBV12-5; possibly TRBD1 for D (6 bases). Germline V gives CDR1 LGHNT, CDR2 FRNRAP. The V and J ends lost 0 bases and 0 bases respectively, with 24 bases between them. This CDR3 has 21 residues.

The chain combines TRBV7-2 with TRBJ2-5, with 9 bases that match TRBD2. The V segment lost 4 bases and the J segment 2 bases; nucleotides outside the gene matches: 2. The V gene's germline CDR1 is SGHTA and CDR2 FQGNSA. The CDR3 has 14 amino acids. This CDR3 reads CASSSSGIQETQYF. The CDR3 DNA follows: TGTGCCAGCAGCTCTAGCGGGATACAAGAGACCCAGTACTTC.

The V call is TRBV29-1, the J call TRBJ2-3; 8 positions match TRBD2. Germline lookup yields CDR1 SQVTM and CDR2 ANQGSEA. This CDR3 has 14 amino acids. Trimming removed 4 bases from V and 2 bases from J; junction bases left unmatched: 5. The CDR3 protein is CSVAAGAITDTQYF. The CDR3 DNA reads as TGCAGCGTTGCAGCGGGAGCTATCACAGATACGCAGTATTTT.

The V gene is TRBV4-2, the J gene TRBJ2-4; 8 nucleotides align to TRBD2. V shed 0 bases, J shed 16 bases, and the junction held 8 bases outside the gene matches. The CDR3 covers 13 residues. CDR1 is LGHNA, CDR2 YNFKEQ, per germline. This CDR3 reads CASSQDGGSGSYF. DNA for the CDR3: TGTGCCAGCAGCCAAGATGGGGGGAGCGGGAGTTACTTC.

In its sample, this clone was seen a few times. This chain joins TRBV4-1 and TRBJ1-1, with D tentatively TRBD1 (5 bases). Trimming left V 1 base short and J 4 bases short, with 13 bases between. Per germline, CDR1 MGHRA and CDR2 YSYEKL. This CDR3 is built from 15 residues. CDR3 region: CASSQGARESTEAFF. The CDR3 nucleotides read TGCGCCAGCAGCCAAGGAGCCAGGGAGAGCACTGAAGCTTTCTTT.

This clone was seen a single time. This chain joins TRBV7-8 and TRBJ1-3; 12 bases match TRBD1. Germline V gene lookup returns CDR1 SGHVS and CDR2 FQNEAQ. With 2 bases clipped from V and 2 bases from J, the junction kept 7 bases outside the gene matches. CDR3 size: 18 residues. The CDR3 sequence is CASSLLPGQGATGNTIYF. In nucleotides, the CDR3 is TGTGCCAGCAGCTTACTTCCGGGACAGGGGGCGACTGGAAACACCATATATTTT.

This sequence joins TRBV6-1 and TRBJ1-4; 7 positions match TRBD1. V lost 1 base to trimming and J lost 6 bases; unmatched junction nucleotides: 5. The CDR3 sequence is 15 residues long. The germline V gene encodes CDR1 MNHNS and CDR2 SASEGT. The CDR3 here is CASSEEGQIDEKLFF. CDR3 bases: TGTGCCAGCAGTGAAGAGGGACAGATCGATGAAAAACTGTTTTTT.

The rearrangement links TRBV5-1 to TRBJ2-1; 9 nucleotides agree with TRBD2. Germline lookup yields CDR1 SGHRS and CDR2 YFSETQ. V shed 2 bases, J shed 5 bases, and the junction held 5 bases outside the gene matches. This CDR3 has 15 residues. The CDR3 DNA follows: TGCGCCAGCAGCTTTAGCGGGAGCCGTAACAATGAGCAGTTCTTC. It encodes CASSFSGSRNNEQFF.

This sequence joins TRBV14 and TRBJ2-1; a possible D gene is TRBD2 (5 bases). CDR3 length: 12 residues. CDR1 is SGHDN and CDR2 is FVKESK in the germline V gene. Between the trimmed V and J ends, which lost 3 bases and 11 bases, there was a span of 11 bases. In DNA, the CDR3 is TGTGCCAGCAGCCAGGATTCTAGCAAGCAGTTCTTC. This sequence encodes CASSQDSSKQFF.

This clone was seen a single time. V gene TRBV19 combines with J gene TRBJ2-7; D is ambiguous. CDR1 and CDR2 from the germline V gene are LNHDA and SQIVND (reference sequence). Trimming left V 6 bases short and J 0 bases short, with 18 bases between. This CDR3 region has 16 residues. The CDR3 DNA is TGTGCCAGTAGCCCCTCGGTGGGCGAAAGCTCCTACGAGCAGTACTTC. Protein sequence: CASSPSVGESSYEQYF.

The chain uses TRBV5-1 and TRBJ1-3, with D maybe TRBD1 (6 bases). The CDR3 is made up of 13 amino acids. Germline CDR1 reads SGHRS; CDR2 reads YFSETQ. Trimming pared 3 bases from V and 4 bases from J, leaving 8 bases between. The CDR3 here is CASSSGAGNTIYF. CDR3 DNA: TGCGCCAGCAGCTCAGGGGCCGGAAACACCATATATTTT. Complete variable domain (other parts from reference TRBV5-1 and TRBJ1-3): KAGVTQTPRYLIKTRGQQVTLSCSPISGHRSVSWYQQTPGQGLQFLFEYFSETQRNKGNFPGRFSGRQFSNSRSEMNVSTLELGDSALYLCASSSGAGNTIYFGEGSWLTVV.

The chain links TRBV7-2 to TRBJ2-3; D might be TRBD2 (5 bases). The length of the CDR3 is 15 residues. V lost 3 bases to trimming and J lost 2 bases, with 12 bases between them. CDR1 SGHTA and CDR2 FQGNSA come from the germline V gene. CDR3 sequence reads: CASSFRAGSTDTQYF. In nucleotides, the CDR3 is TGTGCCAGCAGCTTCCGGGCGGGTTCCACAGATACGCAGTATTTT.

This chain uses TRBV2 with TRBJ1-1; no clear D. This CDR3 is 14 amino acids long. In germline, CDR1 is SNHLY, CDR2 FYNNEI. V dropped 7 bases and J dropped 1 base, with 13 bases sitting between them. The CDR3 region is CASNWAERNTEAFF. The DNA of the CDR3 is TGTGCCAGCAATTGGGCGGAGCGGAACACTGAAGCTTTCTTT.

The V call is TRBV2, the J call TRBJ2-3; D call uncertain. Germline V gene data show CDR1 as SNHLY and CDR2 as FYNNEI. The CDR3 has 12 amino acids. Trimming removed 0 bases from V and 2 bases from J, with 0 bases in between. The CDR3 reads CASSEATDTQYF. CDR3 DNA sequence: TGTGCCAGCAGTGAAGCCACAGATACGCAGTATTTT.

This chain links TRBV18 with TRBJ1-5; D unresolved. Germline CDR1 and CDR2: KGHSH and LQKENI. The V end lost 2 bases, the J end lost 3 bases, and 17 bases lay between the germline ends. The CDR3 is made up of 17 amino acids. CDR3 protein: CASSPNSPNQLNQPQHF. The CDR3 DNA follows: TGTGCCAGCTCACCAAACTCTCCGAATCAACTCAATCAGCCCCAGCATTTT.

In this sample, this clone turned up once. J is TRBJ1-5 and V is TRBV2; no clear D gene. Germline-derived CDR1 and CDR2 are SNHLY and FYNNEI. Trimming took 4 bases from V and 6 from J, leaving 7 bases between them. This CDR3 comprises 12 residues. The CDR3 DNA sequence: TGTGCCAGCAGTGTATTAAGTCAGCCCCAGCATTTT. It specifies CASSVLSQPQHF.

CDR3 protein: CASSIQDSNQPQHF. CDR3 in DNA: TGTGCCAGCTCCATTCAAGATAGCAATCAGCCCCAGCATTTT. The chain couples TRBV2 to TRBJ1-5; D is uncertain. The germline CDR1 and CDR2 sequences are SNHLY and FYNNEI. Trimming shortened V by 8 bases and J by 0 bases, and 11 bases separated the two germline ends. The CDR3 runs 14 residues.

The rearrangement joins TRBV2 to TRBJ2-1; 11 bases fit TRBD2. The junction had 4 bases not matched to a gene; V was cut back by 8 bases and J by 4 bases. Per the germline V gene, CDR1 is SNHLY and CDR2 is FYNNEI. The CDR3 consists of 14 residues. CDR3 sequence reads: CASSLAGGYNEQFF. The CDR3 nucleotides are TGTGCCAGCTCCCTAGCGGGAGGTTACAATGAGCAGTTCTTC. Full variable domain (rest looked up from reference TRBV2 and TRBJ2-1): EPEVTQTPSHQVTQMGQEVILRCVPISNHLYFYWYRQILGQKVEFLVSFYNNEISEKSEIFDDQFSVERPDGSNFTLKIRSTKLEDSAMYFCASSLAGGYNEQFFGPGTRLTVL.

This chain uses TRBV9 with TRBJ2-7; D is unclear. Between the trimmed V and J ends, which lost 4 bases and 3 bases, there was a span of 8 bases. Germline-derived CDR1 and CDR2 are SGDLS and YYNGEE. CDR3 length equals 12 residues. The CDR3 DNA reads TGTGCCAGCAGCTCACGCGGCTACGAGCAGTACTTC. As protein: CASSSRGYEQYF.

The table lists this clone with a count of one. The chain combines TRBV4-2 with TRBJ1-6; the D is unclear. V was clipped by 1 base and J by 6 bases, with 13 bases between them. CDR1 is LGHNA and CDR2 is YNFKEQ in the germline V gene. There are 16 residues in the CDR3. CDR3 in DNA: TGTGCCAGCAGCCAAGTTTCAGAAAGGATTAATTCACCCCTCCACTTT. Translated, it gives CASSQVSERINSPLHF.

The genes are TRBV5-4 and TRBJ2-5; 8 bases line up with TRBD1. CDR1 is SGHNT, CDR2 YYREEE, per germline (reference sequence). Germline trimming cut 4 bases from V and 5 bases from J; bases unmatched to any gene: 10. There are 15 residues in the CDR3. In DNA, the CDR3 is TGTGCCAGCAGCCGCAGGGGGCAGGGGTTCGAGACCCAGTACTTC. Translating gives CASSRRGQGFETQYF.